This TCR beta chain emerged from a study of T cell responses to AZD1222 COVID-19 vaccine. Study-level results: The CD4 TCRs associated with vaccination extended across spike and predominated at 160-218 and 743-854. Repertoire collection took place solely once the T cell response had peaked.

Germline CDR1 LGHNA, CDR2 YSLEER. Losses at the gene ends were 1 base for V and 2 bases for J; bases not matched to a gene: 9. The CDR3 length is 17 residues. Of note for this clone: What it binds is not known.

Assay used: immunoSEQ multiplex PCR; TCRdb lists only in-frame clones, some missing. Found here are approximately 88,000 clones, around nine tenths of them singletons; the top ten hold less than 6%. The source material was peripheral blood, sampled 28 days after the second AZD1222 dose. V gene TRBV4-3 combines with J gene TRBJ2-3, with 7 bases matching TRBD2. The TCR sequence derives from an adult who received the AZD1222 COVID-19 vaccine. The CDR3 spells CASSQGTSVGPTDTQYF. The CDR3 DNA reads TGCGCCAGCAGCCAAGGAACTAGCGTGGGTCCCACAGATACGCAGTATTTT.